The clone carrying this T cell receptor beta chain was observed a single time. Its matching antigen is unknown. The entry originates in a study of CD8+CD57+ T cells in acquired aplastic anemia. Background on the study: Sorted CD4+ plus CD8+ cells gave DNA averaging about 3.2 ug. Overall study results and limits: No significant patient-versus-control difference appeared in CD8+ Simpson's diversity.

The ends were cut back, 7 bases at V and 0 bases at J, with 12 bases in the middle. This CDR3 contains 14 residues. Germline V gene data show CDR1 as ENHRY and CDR2 as SYGVKD. Selection for sequencing was limited to patients who had shown CD8+CD57+ cell expansion by flow cytometry. Patients were treatment-naive when blood was sampled. TCR beta VDJ combinations and CDR3 sequences were profiled from genomic DNA. MiXCR, applied by TCRdb to the reads, yields one record per CDR3 protein. The sample consists of roughly 150,000 distinct CDR3 sequences, around 50% of them appearing once. This clonotype was obtained from a human donor with aplastic anemia. The V and J genes are TRBV10-3 and TRBJ1-1; possible D gene TRBD1, 6 bases. Input material: sorted CD4+, CD8+, or CD8+CD57+ T cells (not recorded which) from PBMCs. This CDR3 reads CAINGGGMNTEAFF. For the CDR3, the DNA is TGTGCCATCAATGGGGGCGGCATGAACACTGAAGCTTTCTTT.